This TCR beta chain stems from a study of blood T cells in healthy people across ages (dated by TCRdb to about 2015). Regarding the study in general: Template switching captured roughly one uniquely barcoded TCR beta cDNA molecule per two T cells in model experiments. To track age-related changes in TCR beta repertoire diversity, the study relied on deep sequencing normalized with unique cDNA molecular identifiers. Four age groups were formed from the donors: young (average around 15 years), middle-aged (around 40), aged (over 55) and long-lived (about 80). To avoid experimental bias, donors of different ages were spread randomly across the sequencing lanes. For two donors (one aged 18 to 29 and one aged 80 or older), the study analyzed two additional independent replicas of 1 million unique cDNA reads from the same blood draw. On the study overall, not on this receptor specifically: Estimates of total diversity based on one million sequenced T cells were considered lower bounds and underestimates. There was a strong correlation between observed TCR beta diversity and the percentage of naive T cells measured by flow cytometry. Since profiling was done on bulk unsorted PBMCs, naive and antigen-experienced compartments could not be conclusively compared. Donor CMV infection status was unknown, potentially confounding age-related changes in expanded clonotypes. Compared with the aged group, the long-lived group had more naive CD4+ T cells, fewer expanded clones and increased TCR diversity, a pattern suggesting age selection. As age increased, observed TCR beta diversity per million T cells dropped in a roughly linear way, and a significant reduction was already evident by age around 41.

On this clonotype: What this receptor recognizes is not known. A read error may account for a junction end that differs from germline.

The CDR3 goes from the cysteine to the phenylalanine over 12 residues. CDR3 DNA is the only sequence kept; it has 36 bases, read in frame from the first base. CDR1 and CDR2, looked up from the germline V gene (reference sequence), are SEHNR and FQNEAQ. The method behind the library was 5' RACE. Sequenced on an Illumina HiSeq 2500. The second PCR ran for about 7 to 11 cycles and used a J-beta primer mix along with a sample-barcoded 5' primer. A unique molecular identifier was introduced onto each TCR beta cDNA molecule by a template-switch 5' adaptor carrying 12 random nucleotides. Each sample yielded at least 3 million CDR3-containing paired-end reads. First-strand cDNA synthesis was performed from all RNA using the Mint cDNA synthesis kit, with priming by a TRBC-specific oligonucleotide. Following uracil-DNA glycosylase treatment, a first 18-cycle PCR with universal primers M1SS and BC2_uni_R was performed on all cDNA. In the authors' own workflow: Each sample was normalized by randomly selecting 1 million high-quality reads, each carrying a distinct molecular identifier. Instead of being binned into consensus sequences, reads that shared molecular identifiers were thrown out. MiTCR, run with a Q25 quality threshold and the strictest error-elimination algorithm, handled CDR3 identification, clonotype clustering and error correction. A nonparametric unseen species model with Euler transformation was used to estimate lower-bound total TCR beta diversity. The public sequencing data were trimmed at Q25 with fastp and processed into clonotypes with MiXCR by TCRdb, which kept only in-frame beta chains. Rows with one shared CDR3 protein collapse into an entry with the most common genes and DNA. The V and J calls here are based on TCRdb, not the publication. This sample comprises 700,000 to 850,000 distinct CDR3 sequences, approximately 35% of them detected only once. Clones ranked in the top ten supply 10% to 15% of the sample.

The roughly 39 donors, aged roughly 6 to 100 years, were systemically healthy Caucasian individuals from Russia. Approximately 10 milliliters of peripheral blood were collected from each donor into EDTA-treated Vacutainer tubes. Ficoll-Paque density-gradient centrifugation was used to isolate PBMCs, with at least 6 million obtained per sample. Trizol reagent was used to extract total RNA from PBMCs, with at least 5.5 micrograms per sample. For every donor, an aliquot of PBMCs went through flow cytometry to measure the percentages of naive CD45RAhigh/CD27high T cells. The chain uses TRBV7-9 and TRBJ2-2; 8 junctional bases match TRBD2. Source material: blood. The origin of this receptor is a man in his late teens or twenties in good health. The DNA is as follows: TGTACCAGCGGGAGCGGCACCGGGGAGCTGTTTTTT. Translated, it gives CTSGSGTGELFF.